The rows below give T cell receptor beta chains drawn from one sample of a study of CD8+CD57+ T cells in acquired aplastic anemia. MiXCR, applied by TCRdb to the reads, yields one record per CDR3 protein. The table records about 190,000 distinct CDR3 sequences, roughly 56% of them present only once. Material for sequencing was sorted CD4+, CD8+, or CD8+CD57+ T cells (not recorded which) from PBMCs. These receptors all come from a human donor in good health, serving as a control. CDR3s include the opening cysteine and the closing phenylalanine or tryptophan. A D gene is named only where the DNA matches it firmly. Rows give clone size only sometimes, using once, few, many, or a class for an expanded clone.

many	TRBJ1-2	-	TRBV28	CASSSGLGGGYTF	TGTGCCAGCAGTTCGGGATTAGGCGGTGGCTACACCTTC
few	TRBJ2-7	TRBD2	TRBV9	CASSAAGTSGVTYEQYF	TGTGCCAGCAGCGCCGCCGGGACTAGCGGGGTAACCTACGAGCAGTACTTC
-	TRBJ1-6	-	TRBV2	CASSPQYYGAHYNSPLHF	TGTGCCAGCAGTCCCCAGTACTATGGAGCCCACTATAATTCACCCCTCCACTTT
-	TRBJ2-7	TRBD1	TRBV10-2	CASNAGTGIGEQYF	TGCGCCAGCAACGCCGGGACAGGGATCGGGGAGCAGTACTTC
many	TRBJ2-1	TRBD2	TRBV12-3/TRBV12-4	CASSFGGGVAYNEQFF	TGTGCCAGCAGTTTTGGCGGGGGGGTAGCCTACAATGAGCAGTTCTTC
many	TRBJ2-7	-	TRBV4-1	CASSQEFRSSGVSYEQYF	TGCGCCAGCAGCCAAGAGTTTAGGTCGTCCGGGGTCTCCTACGAGCAGTACTTC
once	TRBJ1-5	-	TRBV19	CASSMTSGHQPQHF	TGTGCCAGTAGTATGACTAGCGGCCATCAGCCCCAGCATTTT
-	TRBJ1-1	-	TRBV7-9	CASKGVWSGMNTEAFF	TGTGCCAGCAAGGGGGTATGGTCAGGGATGAACACTGAAGCTTTCTTT
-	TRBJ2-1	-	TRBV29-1	CSAWVDEQFF	TGCAGCGCGTGGGTCGATGAGCAGTTCTTC
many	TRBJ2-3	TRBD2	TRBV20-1	CSARASLAGDTDTQYF	TGCAGTGCTAGAGCGAGCTTAGCGGGGGACACAGATACGCAGTATTTT
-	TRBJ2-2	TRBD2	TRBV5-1	CASSLGPTSAPGELFF	TGCGCCAGCAGCTTGGGGCCCACTAGCGCCCCCGGGGAGCTGTTTTTT
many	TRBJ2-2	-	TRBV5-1	CASSLGTIDSGELFF	TGCGCCAGCAGCTTGGGGACAATCGACAGCGGGGAGCTGTTTTTT
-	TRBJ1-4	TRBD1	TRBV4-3	CASSQVWGTGRGVSEKLFF	TGCGCCAGCAGCCAAGTTTGGGGGACAGGGCGAGGGGTTAGTGAAAAACTGTTTTTT
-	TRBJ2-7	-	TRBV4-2	CASSQLVGSSYEQYF	TGTGCCAGCAGCCAATTGGTGGGGAGCTCCTACGAGCAGTACTTC
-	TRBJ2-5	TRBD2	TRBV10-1	CASSERGASGGAKTQYF	TGCGCCAGCAGTGAGAGGGGGGCTAGCGGGGGGGCAAAGACCCAGTACTTC
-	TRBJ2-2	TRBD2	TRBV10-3	CAITGLAGNTGELFF	TGTGCCATCACCGGACTAGCGGGGAACACCGGGGAGCTGTTTTTT
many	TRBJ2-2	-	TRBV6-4	CASSEQAANTGELFF	TGTGCCAGCAGTGAACAGGCCGCGAACACCGGGGAGCTGTTTTTT
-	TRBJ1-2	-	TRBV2	CASSPSTDLLTF	TGTGCCAGCAGTCCGTCGACCGACCTGCTCACCTTC
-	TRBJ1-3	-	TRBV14	CASSHATDSGNTIYF	TGTGCCAGCAGCCACGCGACAGACTCTGGAAACACCATATATTTT
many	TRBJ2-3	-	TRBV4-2	CASSQGQETDTQYF	TGTGCCAGCAGCCAAGGGCAGGAGACAGATACGCAGTATTTT
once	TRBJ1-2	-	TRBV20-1	CSASPEGGFYGYTF	TGCAGTGCTTCACCTGAAGGAGGCTTCTATGGCTACACCTTC
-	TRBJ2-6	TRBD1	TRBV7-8	CASSSGQGRVGANVLTF	TGTGCCAGCAGCTCCGGACAGGGCAGAGTTGGGGCCAACGTCCTGACTTTC
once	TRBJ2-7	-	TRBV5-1	CASSFGLAYEQYF	TGTGCCAGCAGCTTCGGTCTAGCCTACGAGCAGTACTTC
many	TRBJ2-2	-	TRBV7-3	CASSFNPPLSTGELFF	TGTGCCAGCAGCTTCAACCCCCCCCTCAGCACCGGGGAGCTGTTTTTT
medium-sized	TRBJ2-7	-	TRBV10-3	CAISEPPTEQYF	TGTGCCATCAGTGAGCCACCGACCGAGCAGTACTTC
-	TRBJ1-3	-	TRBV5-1	CASSLDGSSGNTIYF	TGCGCCAGCAGCTTGGATGGCAGCTCTGGAAACACCATATATTTT
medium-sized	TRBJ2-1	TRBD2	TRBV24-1	CATSDWTSEQFF	TGTGCCACCAGTGACTGGACTAGCGAGCAGTTCTTC